The rows below give T cell receptor beta chains drawn from one sample of a study of cytomegalovirus exposure and HLA in healthy donors. Sequencing used immunoSEQ multiplex PCR; TCRdb keeps in-frame clones, though not all of them. The data hold 100,000 to 150,000 clones, with 65% to 85% observed a single time. Sequenced: PBMCs. The receptors here all came from a young man in good health and CMV-seropositive. CDR3s include the opening cysteine and the closing phenylalanine or tryptophan. The order of the fields is V gene, clone size, J gene, D gene, CDR3 DNA, CDR3 protein. The D gene is left open where the match is weak. Clone size is not always given. Where it is, it says once, few, many or a class for expanded clones.

>TRBV19|once|TRBJ1-4|.
TGTGCCAGTAGTCCCAGCGTGGTCAGCCGTAATGAAAAACTGTTTTTT
CASSPSVVSRNEKLFF
>TRBV5-1|.|TRBJ2-1|.
TGCGCCAGCAAGTTGGACTACAACAATGAGCAGTTCTTC
CASKLDYNNEQFF
>TRBV7-9|few|TRBJ1-2|.
TGTGCCAGCAGCGAGTACGGGGGTGGCTACACCTTC
CASSEYGGGYTF
>TRBV5-1|.|TRBJ2-7|.
TGCGCCAGCAGCCCCTACGACCAGGGTGGCTCCTACGAGCAGTACTTC
CASSPYDQGGSYEQYF
>TRBV5-4|once|TRBJ2-7|.
TGTGCCAGCAGCTCTGGACATCTACTCTACGAGCAGTACTTC
CASSSGHLLYEQYF
>TRBV7-2|.|TRBJ2-3|.
TGTGCCAGCAGCTCCCCGAGTAATACGCAGTATTTT
CASSSPSNTQYF
>TRBV27|.|TRBJ1-1|TRBD1
TGTGCCAGCAGTAGCCGACAGGGTTATTGGGACACTGAAGCTTTCTTT
CASSSRQGYWDTEAFF
>TRBV5-1|.|TRBJ1-1|TRBD1
TGCGCCAGCACCATAACAGGGGGCATGAACACTGAAGCTTTCTTT
CASTITGGMNTEAFF
>TRBV30|once|TRBJ2-7|.
TGTGCCTGGAGCCCTACTAGAATTCGCTACGAGCAGTACTTC
CAWSPTRIRYEQYF
>TRBV5-6|.|TRBJ2-5|.
TGTGCCAGCACCCTCTATAGCGGCGGGGTACTAGAGACCCAGTACTTC
CASTLYSGGVLETQYF
>TRBV30|few|TRBJ1-1|.
TGTGCCCGAGGGACTTTCACTGAAGCTTTCTTT
CARGTFTEAFF
>TRBV5-1|few|TRBJ1-1|.
TGCGCCAGCGCCTTGGCCAGGGCCGCTGAAGCTTTCTTT
CASALARAAEAFF
>TRBV25-1|few|TRBJ2-7|.
TGTGCCAGCACAGGACGGGAGTTCCACGAGCAGTACTTC
CASTGREFHEQYF
>TRBV12-2|.|TRBJ2-7|.
TGTGCAAGTCGCTCAGACCCCGGGACAGGCACCTACGAGCAGTACTTC
CASRSDPGTGTYEQYF
>TRBV9|.|TRBJ2-5|.
TGTGCCAGCAGCCCCGGACAGATACCCCTTCGGGAGACCCAGTACTTC
CASSPGQIPLRETQYF
>TRBV18|.|TRBJ2-5|.
TGTGCCAGCTCACCCCAACAAGAGACCCAGTACTTC
CASSPQQETQYF
>TRBV6-5|.|TRBJ1-6|.
TGTGCCAGCAGTCAGGACAGCTCCTATAATTCACCCCTCCACTTT
CASSQDSSYNSPLHF
>TRBV30|.|TRBJ1-3|.
TGTGCCTGGACCAAGAGGCCTGGAAACACCATATATTTT
CAWTKRPGNTIYF
>TRBV6-5|.|TRBJ2-2|TRBD2
TGTGCCAGCAAAGCTAGCGGTGCAACCGGGGAGCTGTTTTTT
CASKASGATGELFF
>TRBV19|.|TRBJ1-2|.
TGTGCCAGTAGCGAAAACAGGGATAACTATGGCTACACCTTC
CASSENRDNYGYTF